This T cell receptor beta chain was found in a study of T cells in Graves' hyperthyroidism and ophthalmopathy. The study's findings and limits: Ophthalmopathy, as predicted by the model, came a median roughly 6.8 months after the prediction.

This CDR3 is 15 amino acids long. The germline V gene has CDR1 LNHNV and CDR2 YYDKDF (reference sequence). Trimming pared 3 bases from V and 1 base from J, leaving 11 bases between. The investigators amplified TCR beta CDR3 regions from RNA transcripts. The primer set for the first-round RT-PCR of the TCR CDR3 was HTBI. Via MiXCR, TCRdb re-called the multiplex PCR reads, giving one row per CDR3 protein. The data show about 300,000 distinct CDR3 sequences, around a fifth seen once. At least 3 on the Clinical Activity Score was recorded for ophthalmopathy patients, who also had NOSPECS grade at least 4 and duration under 3 months. Uncontrolled infections, other autoimmune diseases, pregnancy or lactation led to exclusion of patients. Thyroid ultrasound, orbital computed tomography, clinical symptoms, and serum thyroxine and TRAb underpinned diagnoses. Note on this clonotype: Its antigen is not known.

The chain is built from TRBV15 and TRBJ2-3; tentative D call: TRBD1 (6 bases). This clonotype was sampled from a man between 50 and 59 years old with Graves' ophthalmopathy. Sequencing input: blood. Here the CDR3 DNA reads TGTGCCACCAGCAGTATGGCAGGGGGCACAGATACGCAGTATTTT. It translates to CATSSMAGGTDTQYF.